This entry describes one TCR beta chain. This record comes from a study of blood T cell repertoires in COVID-19. As for the study in general: There were acute and convalescent COVID-19 samples, and they came from the United States, Italy and Spain. In each case, the material was cDNA or gDNA derived from T cells, B-cell-depleted T cells, or PBMCs.

This CDR3 is 14 amino acids long. V lost 5 bases and J lost 3; bases outside the gene matches: 5. The V gene's germline CDR1 is SQVTM and CDR2 ANQGSEA. Under the authors' procedure: Scientists estimated how many nucleated cells there were by amplifying reference gene primers. Measured with immunoSEQ multiplex PCR; TCRdb has only the in-frame clones, and not every one. The V and J calls and clone size are taken from that table; D and trimming were inferred from the DNA. The repertoire holds 200,000 or so clones, with approximately 87% as singletons. Sequencing used peripheral blood. The origin of this receptor is a woman aged 50 to 60 with acute or convalescent COVID-19. The chain is built from TRBV29-1 and TRBJ2-3; 10 bases map to TRBD1. The CDR3 reads CSVLPGQGTDTQYF. In DNA, the CDR3 is TGCAGCGTTTTACCGGGACAGGGGACAGATACGCAGTATTTT.